This T cell receptor beta chain came from a study of yellow fever vaccine responses in identical twins. Study outcomes and limitations: Twins reportedly showed a vaccine T cell response that seemed partly convergent and partly personalized.

TCRdb reanalysed the RT-PCR reads using MiXCR and keeps one entry per CDR3 protein. The data show 20,000 to 25,000 distinct CDR3 sequences, with around 74% seen just once and more than 4.5% held by the top ten. Note on this clonotype: Its target is not known.

V gave up 5 bases and J gave up 7 bases, with 17 bases separating them. Germline CDR1 is SGHNT and CDR2 is YENEEA. The CDR3 runs to 15 residues. The chain carries TRBV11-3 and TRBJ1-4; D remains unclear. The TCR sequence derives from a woman aged 18 to 35 who received the yellow fever vaccine. Sequenced material: T cells from blood (PBMCs), unsorted or a sorted subset (not recorded which), taken before or after yellow fever vaccination (not recorded which). The CDR3 bases are TGTGCCAGCAGCCATCCAGCCGCGGGGAGTGAAAAACTGTTTTTT. Its translation: CASSHPAAGSEKLFF.